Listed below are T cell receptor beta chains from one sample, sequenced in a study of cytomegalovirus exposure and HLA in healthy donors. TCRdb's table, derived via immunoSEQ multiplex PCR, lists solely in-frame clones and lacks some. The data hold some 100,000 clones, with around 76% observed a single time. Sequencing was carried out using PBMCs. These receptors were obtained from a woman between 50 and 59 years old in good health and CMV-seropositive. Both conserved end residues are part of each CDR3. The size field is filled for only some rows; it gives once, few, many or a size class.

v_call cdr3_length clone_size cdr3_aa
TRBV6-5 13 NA CASRRELQETQYF
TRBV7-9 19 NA CASIIRRTLRDRVINEQFF
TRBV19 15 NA CASSLGGLMNTEAFF
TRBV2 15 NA CASSVDTTRYTEAFF
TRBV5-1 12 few CASSLEKGGQFF
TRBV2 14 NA CASRPGQGPQPQHF
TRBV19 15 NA CASSIGQGVEYGYTF
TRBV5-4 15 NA CASSLERDRTDTQYF
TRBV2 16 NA CASSERAGGGTGELFF
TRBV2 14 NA CASSQQGATGNLNF
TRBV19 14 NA CASSEAYSNQPQHF
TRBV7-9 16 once CASSLGGGPEYSPLHF
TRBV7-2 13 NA CASSLDRSQPQHF
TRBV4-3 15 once CASSQEGATNEKLFF
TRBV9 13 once CASSSGGSGELFF
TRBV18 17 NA CASSPEVGAPTNEKLFF
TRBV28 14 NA CASSYSTSTDTQYF
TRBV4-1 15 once CASSPHEVNNQPQHF
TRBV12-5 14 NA CASGSPGGKDEQFF
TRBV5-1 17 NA CASSLGQEGFGNYGYTF
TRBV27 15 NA CASSPGASGPQTQYF
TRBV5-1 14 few CASGGTGSPNEQFF
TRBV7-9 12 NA CASPGEGNEQFF
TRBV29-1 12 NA CSGGQVNTEAFF
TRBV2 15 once CASRLGRADTGELFF
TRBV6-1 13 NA CASSDRGLTEAFF
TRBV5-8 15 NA CASSLGQGGYYEQYF
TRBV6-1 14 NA CASSRTMGTDTQYF
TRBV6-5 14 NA CASSQQGGVDTIYF
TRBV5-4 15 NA CASSLAIGNQETQYF
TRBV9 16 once CASSVGGGRAYNEQFF
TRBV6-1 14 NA CASSDRQGGREQYF
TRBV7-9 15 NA CASSLAGGIQETQYF
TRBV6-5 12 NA CASKTTGRAQYF
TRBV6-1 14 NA CASSGGGGGYEQYF
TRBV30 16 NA CAWSPGQVGPHYGYTF
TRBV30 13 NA CAWSVQSYEKLFF